These 19 T cell receptor beta chains were all obtained from the same sample, sequenced in a study of blood T cells in healthy people across ages. Sample-barcoded 5' priming and a J-beta primer mix drove a second PCR of 7 to 11 cycles. One entry per CDR3 protein results from TCRdb running MiXCR on the 5' RACE reads. The profile covers some 1.5 million distinct CDR3 sequences, with 28% appearing a single time and over 7% taken by the ten largest. The sequenced sample was blood. Receptors were obtained from a young woman in good health.

This clonotype was observed a few times. This chain links TRBV2 with TRBJ1-5; maybe TRBD1 (6 bases). This CDR3 has 15 amino acids. V lost 6 bases to trimming and J lost 0 bases, with 12 bases between them. CDR1 is SNHLY, CDR2 FYNNEI, per germline. CDR3 sequence: CASRDRGYSNQPQHF. Written as DNA, the CDR3 is TGTGCCAGCAGGGACAGAGGATATAGCAATCAGCCCCAGCATTTT.

This clonotype has only a few counts. A single base separates this from a much larger clone, so it may be a read error. The gene calls are TRBV29-1 and TRBJ1-1; no clear D. This CDR3 is built from 11 residues. Trimming stripped 3 bases from V and 3 bases from J, with 5 bases between. Germline lookup yields CDR1 SQVTM and CDR2 ANQGSEA. CDR3 loop: CSVEVDTEAFF. The CDR3 nucleotides read TGCAGCGTTGAGGTGGACACTGAAGCTTTCTTT.

At least ten counts were recorded for this clonotype. The rearrangement joins TRBV6-6 to TRBJ2-7; a possible D gene is TRBD2 (5 bases). Germline-derived CDR1 and CDR2 are MNHNY and SVGAGI (reference sequence). V lost 8 bases, J lost 0 bases, and 8 bases lay in between. This CDR3 spans 12 amino acids. This chain's CDR3 is CASATSSYEQYF. DNA of the CDR3: TGTGCCAGCGCAACTAGCTCCTACGAGCAGTACTTC.

This clonotype was observed a few times. V is TRBV28 and J is TRBJ2-1, with D tentatively TRBD2 (6 bases). The ends were cut back, 7 bases at V and 10 bases at J, with 23 bases in the middle. Germline CDR1 is MDHEN and CDR2 is SYDVKM. CDR3 size: 15 residues. For the CDR3, the DNA is TGTGCCAGCATCTCGCCGGGTCGGGGGACGGAGGAGCAGTTCTTC. It codes for CASISPGRGTEEQFF.

The chain recombines TRBV28 with TRBJ1-5, with 9 bases lining up with TRBD1. V was pared by 5 bases and J by 6 bases, with 8 bases of the junction left unmatched. Germline lookup yields CDR1 MDHEN and CDR2 SYDVKM. The CDR3 extends over 15 amino acids. The CDR3 loop is CASSPTGGSRQPQHF. The CDR3 nucleotides are TGTGCCAGCAGTCCAACAGGGGGCTCACGTCAGCCCCAGCATTTT.

The chain uses TRBV5-5 and TRBJ2-1; 7 nucleotides match TRBD1. Trimming removed 5 bases from V and 10 bases from J; junction bases left unmatched: 15. Germline V CDR1 and CDR2: SGHKS, YYEKEE (reference sequence). This CDR3 contains 15 residues. This chain's CDR3 is CASSLATGKLSEQFF. Written as DNA, the CDR3 is TGTGCCAGCAGTTTAGCGACAGGGAAACTAAGCGAGCAGTTCTTC.

This clonotype occurred many times. The rearrangement uses TRBV29-1 and TRBJ2-7; D may be TRBD2 (5 bases). Germline loops: CDR1 SQVTM, CDR2 ANQGSEA. This CDR3 has 12 residues. V shed 5 bases and J shed 1 base, with 9 bases lying between them. CDR3 amino acids: CSVQDSSYEQYF. The DNA for the CDR3 is TGCAGCGTTCAGGACTCTTCCTACGAGCAGTACTTC.

The table lists this clonotype with a few counts. The chain couples TRBV14 to TRBJ2-7; possibly TRBD1 or TRBD2 for D (5 bases each). Germline-derived CDR1 and CDR2 are SGHDN and FVKESK. The CDR3 has 15 amino acids. V was shortened by 5 bases and J by 2 bases, with 16 bases between the two germline ends. The DNA of the CDR3 is TGTGCCAGCAGCTCGTACGGGACGGTGCCCTACGAGCAGTACTTC. Encoded protein: CASSSYGTVPYEQYF.

This clonotype was detected only a few times. The chain carries TRBV6-5 and TRBJ2-1; a weak D match, TRBD1 (5 bases). The germline V gene has CDR1 MNHEY and CDR2 SVGAGI. The CDR3 consists of 14 residues. The germline V and J ends were trimmed by 5 bases and 6 bases, with 14 bases remaining between them. The CDR3 loop is CASSPLSQGNEQFF. The CDR3 coding sequence is TGTGCCAGCAGTCCCCTCAGCCAGGGCAATGAGCAGTTCTTC.

This clonotype was observed a few times. J is TRBJ1-2 and V is TRBV29-1, with a weak D call TRBD1 (6 bases). The ends were cut back, 2 bases at V and 5 bases at J, with 18 bases in the middle. CDR1 SQVTM and CDR2 ANQGSEA come from the germline V gene. This CDR3 contains 15 residues. The CDR3 loop is CSVEPPGGRGYGYTF. CDR3 coding DNA: TGCAGCGTTGAACCACCGGGGGGGCGCGGGTATGGCTACACCTTC.

The chain joins TRBV7-3 to TRBJ1-2, with TRBD1 matching 10 bases. V was clipped by 4 bases and J by 7 bases; unmatched bases: 9. The CDR3 extends over 15 amino acids. Germline CDR1 is SGHTA and CDR2 is FQGTGA. The CDR3 DNA follows: TGTGCCAGCAGCTCAACGACAGGGGGCGCGGGTGGCTACACCTTC. Translation: CASSSTTGGAGGYTF.

This clonotype was counted a few times. This chain joins TRBV27 and TRBJ2-6; 12 bases are shared with TRBD1. This CDR3 has 18 residues. Germline CDR1 is MNHEY and CDR2 is SMNVEV (reference sequence). J lost 1 base, V lost 3 bases, and 4 bases had no gene match. The chain's CDR3 is CASSFLGQGASGANVLTF. CDR3 bases: TGTGCCAGCAGTTTTTTGGGACAGGGGGCGTCTGGGGCCAACGTCCTGACTTTC.

Comments on this clonotype: One end of the junction does not line up with germline, which may come from a read error. The V and J genes are TRBV29-1 and TRBJ2-7; the D gene is possibly TRBD1 (5 bases). The germline CDR1 and CDR2 sequences are SQVTM and ANQGSEA. CDR3 length: 12 amino acids. CDR3 nucleotide sequence: TGCAGCGTTGGCAGGGATTCCTACGAGCAGGTCTTC. Protein: CSVGRDSYEQVF.

V is TRBV6-6 and J is TRBJ2-3, with TRBD2 identical over 10 bases. V lost 2 bases, J lost 5 bases, and 4 bases stayed unmatched. CDR3 length: 15 amino acids. Germline CDR1 MNHNY, CDR2 SVGAGI (reference sequence). Here the CDR3 reads CASSYERGGQDTQYF. For the CDR3, the DNA is TGTGCCAGCAGTTACGAGCGGGGGGGCCAAGATACGCAGTATTTT.

This clonotype has only a few counts. The J gene is TRBJ2-7, the V gene TRBV4-1, with 7 bases aligning to TRBD1. This CDR3 is 15 amino acids long. Trimming at V came to 4 bases and at J to 2 bases, leaving 8 bases not matched to a gene. The germline gives CDR1 MGHRA, CDR2 YSYEKL. The CDR3 protein is CASSRYRDSTYEQYF. The CDR3 nucleotides read TGCGCCAGCAGCCGATACCGGGACAGTACCTACGAGCAGTACTTC.

Concerning this clonotype itself: Compared with germline, one end of the junction differs, possibly owing to a read error. The chain is built from TRBV12-3 or TRBV12-4 and TRBJ2-5; the D gene is possibly TRBD2 (6 bases). The CDR3 has 14 residues. DNA for the CDR3: TGTGCCAGCGGGGAACTAGCCGACCAAGAGGCCCAGTACTTC. Amino acids: CASGELADQEAQYF.

This clonotype has a count of ten or more. The chain joins TRBV2 to TRBJ2-5, with 8 bases aligning to TRBD2. The germline CDR1 and CDR2 sequences are SNHLY and FYNNEI. J gave up 2 bases and V 8 bases, and 4 bases lay outside the gene matches. The CDR3 covers 13 residues. The CDR3 DNA follows: TGTGCCAGCGCGACTAGCGCTCAAGAGACCCAGTACTTC. Translation: CASATSAQETQYF.

This chain joins TRBV2 and TRBJ2-1, with 16 positions matching TRBD2. Germline-derived CDR1 and CDR2 are SNHLY and FYNNEI. Germline trimming cut 6 bases from V and 0 bases from J; bases unmatched to any gene: 11. The CDR3 covers 20 residues. CDR3 DNA sequence: TGTGCCAGCAGCGGGGGGACTAGCGGGAGGGCCTCAGGCTCCTACAATGAGCAGTTCTTC. It translates to CASSGGTSGRASGSYNEQFF.

The chain uses TRBV20-1 and TRBJ2-3, with D perhaps TRBD2 (6 bases). Germline V gene lookup returns CDR1 DFQATT and CDR2 SNEGSKA (reference sequence). With 5 bases removed from V and 2 bases from J, the gap between germline ends came to 17 bases. The CDR3 sequence is 15 residues long. CDR3 residues: CSAETGTSITDTQYF. CDR3 DNA sequence: TGCAGTGCTGAGACCGGGACTTCAATCACAGATACGCAGTATTTT.